The clone carrying this T cell receptor beta chain was seen ten or more times. No antigen is known for it. Healthy Caucasian individuals from Russia aged about 6 to 100 served as donors. Using a J-beta primer mix together with a sample-barcoded 5' primer, a second PCR was run for roughly 6 to 11 cycles. Carrying 12 random nucleotides, a template-switch adaptor labeled each individual cDNA molecule. Sequencing of every sample gave 2.5 million or more CDR3-containing paired-end reads. Each CDR3 protein gets one entry after TCRdb re-called the 5' RACE reads with MiXCR. The repertoire holds 550,000 to 650,000 distinct CDR3 sequences, with under 30% as singletons. These data belong to a study of blood T cells in healthy people across ages. Study-level findings and limits: The CMV status of each donor remained undetermined, and this could have confounded shifts in expanded clonotypes.

Germline-derived CDR1 and CDR2 are DFQATT and SNEGSKA (reference sequence). The CDR3 sequence is 12 residues long. The V gene lost 5 bases and the J gene lost 6 bases, with 14 bases spanning the gap. The source is a woman of 80 years or more in good health. This chain uses TRBV20-1 with TRBJ2-7; D call uncertain. The sequenced material came from blood. The CDR3 sequence is CSAERVEAEQYF. The CDR3 nucleotides read TGCAGTGCTGAAAGAGTTGAAGCCGAGCAGTACTTC.